The clone carrying this T cell receptor beta chain was seen many times. Its matching antigen is unknown. The sorted Tregs were CD4+CD25+CD127-/low cells. The CDR3 has 15 amino acids. CDR1 is SQVTM and CDR2 is ANQGSEA in the germline V gene. V was pared by 4 bases and J by 4 bases, with 11 bases of the junction left unmatched. Study results and limitations: Tumor Tregs overlapped most with tumor, then blood, naive CD4+ cells. The TCR gene usage of tumor memory CD4+ T cells clustered together with blood and lymph node memory CD4+ cells and with lymph node naive CD4+ cells. The larger cohort examined one V-J beta rearrangement, not whole repertoires.

After constant-region reverse-primer amplification, full-length variable regions underwent semi-nested PCR with Nested Universal Primer A. Via MiXCR, TCRdb re-called the 5' RACE reads, giving one row per CDR3 protein. This sample carries about 32,000 distinct CDR3 sequences, 25% to 30% of them seen once, and the ten largest clones take approximately 2.2%. This chain joins TRBV29-1 and TRBJ1-1, with TRBD1 identical over 8 bases. The receptor comes from a female donor with breast cancer. Sequenced material: tumor-infiltrating Tregs sorted from the breast tumor. DNA of the CDR3: TGCAGCGTTGGAAGGACAGGGTCGTTGGGCACTGAAGCTTTCTTT. It yields the protein CSVGRTGSLGTEAFF.